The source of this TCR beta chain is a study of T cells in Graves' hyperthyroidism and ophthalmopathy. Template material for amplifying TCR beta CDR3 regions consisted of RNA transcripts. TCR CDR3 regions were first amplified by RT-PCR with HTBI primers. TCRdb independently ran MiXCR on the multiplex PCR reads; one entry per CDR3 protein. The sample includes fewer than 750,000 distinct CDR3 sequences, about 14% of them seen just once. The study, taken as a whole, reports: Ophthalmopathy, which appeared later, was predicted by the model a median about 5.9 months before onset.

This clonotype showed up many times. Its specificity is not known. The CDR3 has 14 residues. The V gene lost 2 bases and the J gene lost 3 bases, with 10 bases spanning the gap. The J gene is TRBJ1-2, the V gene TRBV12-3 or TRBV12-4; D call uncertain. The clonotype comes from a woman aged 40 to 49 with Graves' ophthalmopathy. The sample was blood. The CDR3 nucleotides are TGTGCCAGCAGTTTAATGTGGGGTGACTATGGCTACACCTTC. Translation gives CASSLMWGDYGYTF.